This T cell receptor (beta chain) was identified during a study of cytomegalovirus exposure and HLA in healthy donors. Study-wide results and limits: In a later analysis, a missense DCLRE1C variant was linked to TCR beta V- and J-gene trimming. Most observed TCR sequences were rare, whereas some public TCRs were detected in many donors. Specificity of a few CMV-associated chains for CMV antigens was verified in vitro.

Regarding this clone: What it recognizes is unknown.

Primers for the PCR totalled 60 Vbeta and 13 Jbeta. Data came from immunoSEQ multiplex PCR; TCRdb stores just in-frame clones and leaves some out. This table holds about 120,000 clones, 60% to 85% found once. The germline V gene encodes CDR1 MNHEY and CDR2 SMNVEV (reference sequence). The V gene end was trimmed by 6 bases and the J gene end by 4 bases; junction bases not matched to a gene: 8. The CDR3 runs to 14 residues. Donors were ostensibly healthy at sampling, although undocumented immune exposures were probable. The chain links TRBV27 to TRBJ1-2; the match to TRBD1 covers 7 bases. The sequence was obtained from a woman aged 25 to 39 in good health and CMV-seropositive. Specimen: PBMCs. The CDR3 DNA is TGTGCCAGCAGCAGCGGCAGGGGGGTCTATGGCTACACCTTC. Residues: CASSSGRGVYGYTF.